The sequence of this T cell receptor beta chain was determined in a study of T cell repertoires in cytomegalovirus infection. Study-wide context: Used in the study were CMV epitopes, some recently identified and HLA-C-restricted, others well-studied and HLA-B-restricted.

MiXCR was run by TCRdb on the reads, yielding one entry per CDR3 protein. Found here are more than 45,000 distinct CDR3 sequences, around a fifth of them singletons; the top ten hold 64%. The germline gives CDR1 SGHVS, CDR2 FQNEAQ. J lost 2 bases, V lost 3 bases, and 13 bases had no gene match. This CDR3 is built from 18 residues. This clonotype has ten or more counts. What it recognizes is unknown. The TCR sequence derives from a human donor in good health (CMV status not recorded). Some clones in this sample may be carry-over from other donors' samples. V is TRBV7-8 and J is TRBJ2-3; 8 positions match TRBD1. This specimen was CD8+ T cells from cultured PBMCs, taken from culture after CMV antigen stimulation. The CDR3 loop is CASSFTSDRVDLTDTQYF. Written as DNA, the CDR3 is TGTGCCAGCAGCTTTACTTCGGACAGGGTTGACCTCACAGATACGCAGTATTTT.